This passage covers 22 T cell receptor beta chains from one sample sequenced in a study of spatial heterogeneity in lung cancer. Points from the study as a whole: Tumoral mutation counts were tracked by counts of expanded intratumoral alpha and beta TCRs.

The time point denotes: sample taken at primary tumor resection. For these TCRs, the target antigens are not known. TCRdb re-analysed the 5' RACE reads in MiXCR, keeping a single row per CDR3 protein. The sample carries 5,000 to 7,000 distinct CDR3 sequences, 11% to 15% recorded once. Sequenced material: lung tumor tissue, taken at surgery. All receptors come from a male donor with early-stage non-small cell lung cancer.

This clonotype has just a few counts. V gene TRBV27 combines with J gene TRBJ1-5; D gene ambiguous. CDR1 MNHEY and CDR2 SMNVEV come from the germline V gene (reference sequence). The CDR3 has 13 amino acids. V gave up 8 bases and J gave up 6 bases, with 14 bases separating them. The CDR3 nucleotides are TGTGCCAGCTTCGGGTCGGGCCCTCAGCCCCAGCATTTT. Its translation: CASFGSGPQPQHF.

In its sample, this clonotype is medium-sized. The chain carries TRBV10-2 and TRBJ2-1; possibly TRBD1 or TRBD2 for D (5 bases each). The V end lost 7 bases, the J end lost 8 bases, and 18 bases lay between the germline ends. Germline CDR1 and CDR2: WSHSY and SAAADI. The CDR3 spans 14 residues. CDR3 coding DNA: TGCGCCAGCACCTGGGACGCCCAGGTCTATGAGCAGTTCTTC. This codes for CASTWDAQVYEQFF.

By share of the sample, this clonotype is medium-sized. The V call is TRBV6-5, the J call TRBJ2-7, with 7 positions matching TRBD1. The length of the CDR3 is 14 residues. J lost 2 bases, V lost 6 bases, and 7 bases had no gene match. CDR1 and CDR2 from the germline V gene are MNHEY and SVGAGI. CDR3 bases: TGTGCCAGCAGCCGCCTGACAGGGACCTACGAGCAGTACTTC. Translating it yields CASSRLTGTYEQYF.

The chain links TRBV5-5 to TRBJ2-7, with D hard to call. In germline, CDR1 is SGHKS, CDR2 YYEKEE (reference sequence). The CDR3 sequence is 15 residues long. V lost 3 bases and J lost 0, with 13 bases in between. This CDR3 is CASSSILHPSYEQYF. The CDR3 nucleotides are TGTGCCAGCAGCTCGATCCTACACCCCTCCTACGAGCAGTACTTC. The variable domain in full, completed from reference TRBV5-5 and TRBJ2-7, reads DAGVTQSPTHLIKTRGQQVTLRCSPISGHKSVSWYQQVLGQGPQFIFQYYEKEERGRGNFPDRFSARQFPNYSSELNVNALLLGDSALYLCASSSILHPSYEQYFGPGTRLTVT.

This clonotype qualifies as medium-sized. The chain has TRBV5-1 and TRBJ1-1; perhaps TRBD1 as D (5 bases). The CDR3 has 16 residues. V lost 1 base and J lost 0, with 13 bases in between. Germline V CDR1 and CDR2: SGHRS, YFSETQ. The CDR3, as DNA: TGCGCCAGCAGCTTGTCGCAGGGACTTATGAACACTGAAGCTTTCTTT. This sequence encodes CASSLSQGLMNTEAFF. Full variable domain (rest looked up from reference TRBV5-1 and TRBJ1-1): KAGVTQTPRYLIKTRGQQVTLSCSPISGHRSVSWYQQTPGQGLQFLFEYFSETQRNKGNFPGRFSGRQFSNSRSEMNVSTLELGDSALYLCASSLSQGLMNTEAFFGQGTRLTVV.

This clonotype is labeled as medium-sized. The rearrangement uses TRBV28 and TRBJ1-4; 7 nucleotides line up with TRBD1. The CDR3 loop spans 12 amino acids. V lost 6 bases to trimming and J lost 12 bases; unmatched junction nucleotides: 7. Germline CDR1 MDHEN, CDR2 SYDVKM. The chain's CDR3 is CASSLIQGELFF. The CDR3 coding sequence is TGTGCCAGCAGCCTCATTCAGGGGGAACTGTTTTTT.

By sample share, this clonotype is medium-sized. The chain joins TRBV29-1 to TRBJ2-1; D perhaps matches TRBD1 (6 bases). Germline V gene data show CDR1 as SQVTM and CDR2 as ANQGSEA. The CDR3 runs 15 residues. Trimming stripped 6 bases from V and 1 base from J, with 16 bases between. CDR3 bases: TGCAGCGTCAACACAGGGTCACGGTCCTACAATGAGCAGTTCTTC. Encoded protein: CSVNTGSRSYNEQFF.

This clonotype is medium-sized in the sample. V usage is TRBV14 and J usage is TRBJ2-4; TRBD2 agrees at 11 bases. From germline, CDR1 is SGHDN and CDR2 FVKESK. J was trimmed by 7 bases and V by 4 bases; bases with no gene match: 6. The CDR3 length is 15 residues. CDR3 in amino acids: CASSPRLAGLNIQYF. In DNA form, the CDR3 reads TGTGCCAGCAGCCCAAGACTAGCGGGATTGAACATTCAGTACTTC.

This clonotype was observed at least ten times. The chain employs TRBV7-8 and TRBJ2-3; D is uncertain. CDR1 is SGHVS and CDR2 is FQNEAQ in the germline V gene. CDR3 length equals 15 residues. With 3 bases removed from V and 0 bases from J, the gap between germline ends came to 10 bases. The CDR3 DNA is TGTGCCAGCAGCTTGCTGCGCAAGAGCACAGATACGCAGTATTTT. This gives the protein CASSLLRKSTDTQYF. The complete variable domain, with remaining parts taken from reference TRBV7-8 and TRBJ2-3, reads GAGVSQSPRYKVAKRGQDVALRCDPISGHVSLFWYQQALGQGPEFLTYFQNEAQLDKSGLPSDRFFAERPEGSVSTLKIQRTQQEDSAVYLCASSLLRKSTDTQYFGPGTRLTVL.

The chain uses TRBV20-1 and TRBJ2-2; 15 bases are a match to TRBD2. The CDR3 length is 17 residues. Trimming at V came to 1 base and at J to 5 bases, leaving 5 bases not matched to a gene. Germline V gives CDR1 DFQATT, CDR2 SNEGSKA (reference sequence). The CDR3 loop is CSARGTSGRARTGELFF. CDR3 DNA sequence: TGCAGTGCTAGAGGGACTAGCGGGAGGGCTAGGACCGGGGAGCTGTTTTTT.

This clonotype qualifies as medium-sized (0.01 to 0.1%). CDR3: CASSQENYGYEQYF. The CDR3 DNA is TGTGCCAGCAGCCAAGAGAATTATGGCTACGAGCAGTACTTC. V and J are TRBV3-1 and TRBJ2-7; D is ambiguous. The CDR3 is made up of 14 amino acids. Germline V gene lookup returns CDR1 LGHDT and CDR2 YNNKEL (reference sequence). The V end was cut by 0 bases, the J end by 3 bases, with 9 bases between.

V gene TRBV11-2 combines with J gene TRBJ2-5; 11 bases match TRBD2. This CDR3 spans 16 amino acids. V lost 4 bases to trimming and J lost 6 bases; unmatched junction nucleotides: 10. Germline assignment: CDR1 SGHAT and CDR2 FQNNGV. Here the CDR3 reads CASSSPLTSGVKTQYF. In DNA form, the CDR3 reads TGTGCCAGCAGCTCCCCCCTGACTAGCGGGGTCAAGACCCAGTACTTC.

This chain uses TRBV14 with TRBJ1-2; D is undetermined. This CDR3 has 15 residues. The germline V gene encodes CDR1 SGHDN and CDR2 FVKESK. The V end was cut by 3 bases, the J end by 4 bases, with 15 bases between. The CDR3 here is CASSQSRTGGYGYTF. In DNA form, the CDR3 reads TGTGCCAGCAGCCAGAGCAGGACGGGAGGCTATGGCTACACCTTC.

By sample fraction, this clonotype is medium-sized. V and J are TRBV23-1 and TRBJ2-3, with a tentative D call TRBD2 (6 bases). TRBV23-1 has ORF status, its function being uncertain. V gave up 4 bases and J gave up 3 bases, with 14 bases separating them. This CDR3 has 15 amino acids. CDR3 amino acids: CASSRDGSNTDTQYF. The CDR3 DNA is TGCGCCAGCAGTCGGGACGGGAGTAATACAGATACGCAGTATTTT.

This clonotype is medium-sized by share. The chain uses TRBV12-3 or TRBV12-4 and TRBJ2-4; unclear D gene. The CDR3 is 11 residues long. Trimming took off 3 bases at V and 13 bases at J, with 10 bases between the two ends. The CDR3 region is CASSFDQVQYF. As DNA, the CDR3 is TGTGCCAGCAGTTTCGACCAAGTCCAGTACTTC.

This clonotype has a count of ten or more. Since the CDR3 does not end with the conserved phenylalanine or tryptophan, this likely comes from a read error. The chain recombines TRBV29-1 with TRBJ2-2; D is possibly TRBD2 (6 bases). Per germline, CDR1 SQVTM and CDR2 ANQGSEA. The CDR3 contains 13 residues. Trimming cost V 4 bases and J 7 bases, with 13 bases left between them. This CDR3 reads CSVVTGANGELFS. CDR3 nucleotides: TGCAGCGTTGTGACGGGAGCGAACGGGGAGCTGTTTTCT.

This chain uses TRBV12-5 with TRBJ1-1, with D hard to call. Per germline, CDR1 LGHNT and CDR2 FRNRAP. The CDR3 sequence is 14 residues long. Trimming shortened V by 6 bases and J by 5 bases, and 16 bases separated the two germline ends. DNA for the CDR3: TGTGCTAGTGGCCCCCAATACTCGGGGACTGAAGCTTTCTTT. It codes for CASGPQYSGTEAFF.

This clonotype has ten or more counts. V gene TRBV7-8 combines with J gene TRBJ2-3, with D perhaps TRBD1 (5 bases). Trimming shortened V by 0 bases and J by 2 bases, and 9 bases separated the two germline ends. CDR3 length: 15 residues. From germline, CDR1 is SGHVS and CDR2 FQNEAQ. The CDR3 protein is CASSLASGSTDTQYF. For the CDR3, the DNA is TGTGCCAGCAGCTTAGCATCAGGGTCCACAGATACGCAGTATTTT.

This clonotype was counted a few times. The chain has TRBV27 and TRBJ2-3; 7 nucleotides agree with TRBD1. CDR3 length: 15 residues. The trim removed 6 bases at V and 5 bases at J, leaving 11 bases unmatched. Germline CDR1 and CDR2: MNHEY and SMNVEV (reference sequence). The CDR3 protein is CASRTGTDRGDTQYF. The CDR3 nucleotides are TGTGCCAGCAGAACGGGGACAGATCGTGGAGATACGCAGTATTTT.

This clonotype has a count of ten or more. This chain connects TRBV13 to TRBJ2-7; 7 nucleotides agree with TRBD1. The CDR3 loop spans 18 amino acids. Germline CDR1 is PRHDT and CDR2 is FYEKMQ (reference sequence). V trimming: 1 base; J trimming: 4 bases; junction bases outside the gene matches: 16. In nucleotides, the CDR3 is TGTGCCAGCAGCTTAGCCTACTCAGGGGGACCTAGGACGTACGAGCAGTACTTC. Its translation is CASSLAYSGGPRTYEQYF.

This clonotype is medium-sized in the sample. The V call is TRBV12-3 or TRBV12-4, the J call TRBJ2-7, with D possibly being TRBD1 or TRBD2 (6 bases each). The V and J ends lost 3 bases and 3 bases respectively, with 9 bases between them. The CDR3 is made up of 13 amino acids. The CDR3 loop is CASSFGGYYEQYF. In DNA, the CDR3 is TGTGCCAGCAGTTTCGGGGGCTACTACGAGCAGTACTTC.

This clonotype was recorded at least ten times. The chain combines TRBV20-1 with TRBJ2-7, with D unclear. CDR1 is DFQATT and CDR2 is SNEGSKA in the germline V gene (reference sequence). V lost 3 bases and J lost 2, with 8 bases in between. The CDR3 is made up of 12 amino acids. CDR3 protein: CSASHATYEQYF. CDR3 nucleotides: TGCAGTGCTAGCCACGCAACCTACGAGCAGTACTTC.